A single sample gave rise to the 7 T cell receptor beta chains below, sequenced in a study of control samples from healthy donors and cancer patients. Here immunoSEQ multiplex PCR was the method, and the copy in TCRdb shows in-frame clones only, minus some. The table lists roughly 170,000 clones, just over 90% of them singletons. Sequenced input: blood. The source of these receptors is a woman in her sixties in good health.

Notes on this clone: This specimen includes other DNA sequences encoding the same CDR3. The V gene is TRBV7-9, the J gene TRBJ1-5; perhaps TRBD1 as D (5 bases). Germline V gene data show CDR1 as SEHNR and CDR2 as FQNEAQ (reference sequence). The CDR3 contains 12 residues. V was shortened by 5 bases and J by 4 bases, with 6 bases between the two germline ends. The CDR3 sequence: CASSRGNQPQHF. For the CDR3, the DNA is TGTGCCAGCAGCCGGGGGAATCAGCCCCAGCATTTT.

The chain is built from TRBV10-3 and TRBJ2-5, with TRBD1 identical over 7 bases. This CDR3 has 14 residues. V lost 9 bases, J lost 2 bases, and 9 bases stayed unmatched. In germline, CDR1 is ENHRY, CDR2 SYGVKD. CDR3 DNA: TGTGCCATTCGCTCCGGGACAGAACAAGAGACCCAGTACTTC. Protein: CAIRSGTEQETQYF.

The genes are TRBV2 and TRBJ1-1; the D is unclear. Looked up from germline, CDR1 is SNHLY and CDR2 is FYNNEI. The CDR3 is 11 amino acids. Trimming removed 2 bases at V and 5 bases at J, with 3 bases between. DNA of the CDR3: TGTGCCAGCAGTGAAACTACTGAAGCTTTCTTT. Encoded protein: CASSETTEAFF.

This rearrangement joins TRBV2 to TRBJ2-2; 10 nucleotides match TRBD1. The CDR3 has 15 residues. The ends lost 7 bases at V and 3 bases at J; junction bases unmatched: 5. In germline, CDR1 is SNHLY, CDR2 FYNNEI. The CDR3 region has the DNA TGTGCCAGCAAAGTAGGGACAGGGGACACCGGGGAGCTGTTTTTT. It translates to CASKVGTGDTGELFF.

The chain recombines TRBV30 with TRBJ1-5; D uncertain. In germline, CDR1 is GTSNPN, CDR2 SVGIG (reference sequence). The CDR3 length is 11 residues. V dropped 0 bases and J dropped 9 bases, with 6 bases sitting between them. Written as DNA, the CDR3 is TGTGCCTGGAGTGTTGACGGGCCCCAGCATTTT. This encodes CAWSVDGPQHF.

The chain uses TRBV2 and TRBJ1-5; perhaps TRBD1 as D (5 bases). V lost 4 bases and J 6 bases, leaving 10 bases between the germline ends. Germline CDR1 SNHLY, CDR2 FYNNEI. The CDR3 extends over 13 amino acids. The CDR3 DNA reads TGTGCCAGCAGTGGGGAGGGGATTCAGCCCCAGCATTTT. This codes for CASSGEGIQPQHF.

The chain couples TRBV10-1 to TRBJ2-3, with TRBD2 matching over 8 bases. J was trimmed by 5 bases and V by 4 bases; bases with no gene match: 8. The V gene's germline CDR1 is WNHNN and CDR2 SYGVQD (reference sequence). This CDR3 comprises 15 residues. The CDR3 region is CASSGSGGAQDTQYF. The CDR3 DNA reads as TGCGCCAGCAGTGGATCCGGGGGGGCCCAAGATACGCAGTATTTT.